The sequence of this T cell receptor (beta chain) was determined in a study of Tregs in tolerant kidney transplant recipients. Study-wide results and caveats: Tregs expanded with activated donor B cells seemed most donor-specific.

Libraries were prepared by immunoSEQ multiplex PCR; TCRdb keeps only in-frame clonotypes and omits some of them. This table lists tens of thousands of clones. As for this clone: What it recognizes is unknown. The sequenced fragment ends 3 residues before the CDR3 boundary, so the rest is inferred from the germline J gene.

J lost 1 base, V lost 3 bases, and 11 bases had no gene match. Germline lookup yields CDR1 KGHSH and CDR2 LQKENI. The CDR3 consists of 18 residues. The clonotype was recovered from a human donor who received a combined kidney and bone marrow transplant. The sequencing used CD4+ T cells from blood, collected before the transplant. The V and J genes are TRBV18 and TRBJ2-2, with TRBD2 matching 7 bases. CDR3 DNA (partial): TGTGCCAGCTCACCTCTTTTGCTAGCGGACTTGAACACCGGGGAG. This sequence encodes CASSPLLLADLNTGE. Given in full, the CDR3 is CASSPLLLADLNTGELFF.